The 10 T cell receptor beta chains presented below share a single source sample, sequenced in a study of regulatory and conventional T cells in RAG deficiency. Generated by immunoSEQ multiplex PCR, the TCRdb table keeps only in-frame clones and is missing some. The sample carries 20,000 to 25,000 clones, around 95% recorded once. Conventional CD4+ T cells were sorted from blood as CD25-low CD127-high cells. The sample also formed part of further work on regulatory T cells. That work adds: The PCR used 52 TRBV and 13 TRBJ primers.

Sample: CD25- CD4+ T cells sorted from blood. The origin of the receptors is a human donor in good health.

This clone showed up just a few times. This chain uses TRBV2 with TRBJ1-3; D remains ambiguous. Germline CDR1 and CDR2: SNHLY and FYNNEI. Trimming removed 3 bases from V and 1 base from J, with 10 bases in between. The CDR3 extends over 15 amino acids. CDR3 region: CASSDDNYSGNTIYF. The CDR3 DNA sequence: TGTGCCAGCAGTGATGACAATTATTCTGGAAACACCATATATTTT.

CDR3 sequence: CASSQLQGSGYTF. CDR3 in DNA: TGTGCCAGCTCGCAGCTACAGGGCTCTGGCTACACCTTC. The chain is built from TRBV11-1 and TRBJ1-2, with TRBD1 as a possible D gene (6 bases). From germline, CDR1 is SGHAT and CDR2 FQDESV (reference sequence). The CDR3 is 13 residues long. The ends were cut back, 8 bases at V and 7 bases at J, with 17 bases in the middle.

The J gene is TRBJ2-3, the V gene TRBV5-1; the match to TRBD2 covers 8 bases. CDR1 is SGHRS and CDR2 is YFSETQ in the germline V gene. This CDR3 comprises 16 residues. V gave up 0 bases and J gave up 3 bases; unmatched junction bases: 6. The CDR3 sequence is CASSLGASGLTDTQYF. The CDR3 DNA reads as TGCGCCAGCAGCTTGGGCGCTAGCGGGCTGACAGATACGCAGTATTTT. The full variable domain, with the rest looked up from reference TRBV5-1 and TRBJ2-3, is KAGVTQTPRYLIKTRGQQVTLSCSPISGHRSVSWYQQTPGQGLQFLFEYFSETQRNKGNFPGRFSGRQFSNSRSEMNVSTLELGDSALYLCASSLGASGLTDTQYFGPGTRLTVL.

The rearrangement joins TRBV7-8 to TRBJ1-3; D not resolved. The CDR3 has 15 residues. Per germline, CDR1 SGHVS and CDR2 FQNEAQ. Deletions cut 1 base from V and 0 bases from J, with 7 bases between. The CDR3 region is CASSLGLSSGNTIYF. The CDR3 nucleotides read TGTGCCAGCAGCTTAGGTCTTTCCTCTGGAAACACCATATATTTT. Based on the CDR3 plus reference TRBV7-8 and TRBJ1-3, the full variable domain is GAGVSQSPRYKVAKRGQDVALRCDPISGHVSLFWYQQALGQGPEFLTYFQNEAQLDKSGLPSDRFFAERPEGSVSTLKIQRTQQEDSAVYLCASSLGLSSGNTIYFGEGSWLTVV.

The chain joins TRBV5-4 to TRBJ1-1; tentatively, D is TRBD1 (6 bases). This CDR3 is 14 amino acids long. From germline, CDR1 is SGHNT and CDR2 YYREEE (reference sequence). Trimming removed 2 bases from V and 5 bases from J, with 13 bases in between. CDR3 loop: CASSLRDTETEAFF. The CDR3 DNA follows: TGTGCCAGCAGCTTACGGGACACGGAAACTGAAGCTTTCTTT.

The CDR3 DNA reads TGTGCCAGCTCACCGTCAGGACAGGGTGGTGGCTACACCTTC. This codes for CASSPSGQGGGYTF. The chain combines TRBV18 with TRBJ1-2, with 8 bases that match TRBD1. The V segment lost 3 bases and the J segment 7 bases; nucleotides outside the gene matches: 7. The germline gives CDR1 KGHSH, CDR2 LQKENI. The CDR3 runs 14 residues.

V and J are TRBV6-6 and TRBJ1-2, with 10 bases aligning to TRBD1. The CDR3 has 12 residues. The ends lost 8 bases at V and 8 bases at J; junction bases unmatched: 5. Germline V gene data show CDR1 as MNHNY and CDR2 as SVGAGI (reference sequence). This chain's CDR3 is CASLTGGQGYTF. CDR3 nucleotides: TGTGCCAGCTTGACAGGGGGCCAAGGCTACACCTTC.

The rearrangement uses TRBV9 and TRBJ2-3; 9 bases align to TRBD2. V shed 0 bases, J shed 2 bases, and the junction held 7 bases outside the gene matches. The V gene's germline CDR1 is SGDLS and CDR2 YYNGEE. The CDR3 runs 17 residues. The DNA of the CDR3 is TGTGCCAGCAGCGTAGAAGGAGTAGCGGGAGCCACAGATACGCAGTATTTT. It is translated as CASSVEGVAGATDTQYF.

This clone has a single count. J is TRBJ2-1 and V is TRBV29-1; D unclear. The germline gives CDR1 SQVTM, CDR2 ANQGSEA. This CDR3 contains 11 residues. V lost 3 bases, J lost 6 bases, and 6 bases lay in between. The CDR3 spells CSVDSPNEQFF. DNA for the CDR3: TGCAGCGTTGACAGTCCCAATGAGCAGTTCTTC.

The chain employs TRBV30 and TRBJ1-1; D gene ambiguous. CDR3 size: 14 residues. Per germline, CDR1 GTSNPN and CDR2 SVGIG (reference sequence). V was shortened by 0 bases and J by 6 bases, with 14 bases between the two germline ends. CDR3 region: CAWSVRVSLSEAFF. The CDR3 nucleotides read TGTGCCTGGAGTGTACGGGTCAGTCTCTCTGAAGCTTTCTTT.